The 16 T cell receptor beta chains below were found in one sample sequenced in a study of T cells after yellow fever vaccination (dated by TCRdb to about 2019). Library preparation employed 5' RACE. Data came from an Illumina NovaSeq 6000. The public reads were run again by TCRdb, first through fastp at Q25 and then through MiXCR, and only productive beta chains were kept. Rows are combined by CDR3 protein, so each entry shows the most common genes and DNA. The sample table records hundreds of thousands of distinct CDR3 sequences; about 12% of these occur just once. Of the sample, 2.5% to 4% falls within the top ten clones. The sample's treatment or condition label, in plain terms: live attenuated yellow fever vaccine strain. The source material was CD4+ T cells sorted from PBMCs, sampled 15 days after the yellow fever booster vaccination. All receptors come from a man aged 18 to 29 who received the YFV17D yellow fever vaccine.

This clonotype was observed many times. The J gene is TRBJ1-2, the V gene TRBV5-1; TRBD1 matches 7 bases. V dropped 4 bases and J dropped 3; count of bases not matched to a gene: 6. Germline V gene lookup returns CDR1 SGHRS and CDR2 YFSETQ. The CDR3 totals 14 residues. Here the CDR3 reads CASSPSGGDYGYTF. CDR3 bases: TGCGCCAGCAGCCCATCAGGGGGGGACTATGGCTACACCTTC.

CDR3 coding DNA: TGTGCCAGCAGAACCGGGACAGATGGGAGCAATCAGCCCCAGCATTTT. Its translation is CASRTGTDGSNQPQHF. This chain connects TRBV28 to TRBJ1-5; 7 nucleotides agree with TRBD1. J was trimmed by 1 base and V by 6 bases; bases with no gene match: 9. The CDR3 has 16 amino acids. Per germline, CDR1 MDHEN and CDR2 SYDVKM.

There are a few counts of this clonotype. J is TRBJ2-2 and V is TRBV7-3; 7 bases are shared with TRBD1. CDR3 length equals 13 residues. V was pared by 6 bases and J by 6 bases, with 4 bases of the junction left unmatched. Germline V gene sequence: CDR1 SGHTA, CDR2 FQGTGA. The CDR3 DNA reads as TGTGCCAGCAGAGATACAGGGGCCGGGGAGCTGTTTTTT. It yields the protein CASRDTGAGELFF. The full variable domain, with the rest looked up from reference TRBV7-3 and TRBJ2-2, is GAGVSQTPSNKVTEKGKYVELRCDPISGHTALYWYRQSLGQGPEFLIYFQGTGAADDSGLPNDRFFAVRPEGSVSTLKIQRTERGDSAVYLCASRDTGAGELFFGEGSRLTVL.

The chain employs TRBV5-5 and TRBJ2-6; the D is unclear. This CDR3 contains 13 residues. V lost 6 bases, J lost 2 bases, and 6 bases lay in between. Germline assignment: CDR1 SGHKS and CDR2 YYEKEE (reference sequence). CDR3 amino acids: CASINPGANVLTF. The DNA of the CDR3 is TGTGCCAGCATCAACCCTGGGGCCAACGTCCTGACTTTC.

This clonotype appeared a few times. V is TRBV4-2 and J is TRBJ2-3; 9 nucleotides agree with TRBD2. The CDR3 has 17 amino acids. V was clipped by 1 base and J by 2 bases; unmatched bases: 7. Germline values: CDR1 LGHNA, CDR2 YNFKEQ. CDR3 protein: CASSQAPASGDTDTQYF. CDR3 DNA sequence: TGTGCCAGCAGCCAAGCACCGGCTAGCGGGGACACAGATACGCAGTATTTT.

This clonotype was detected only a few times. The rearrangement joins TRBV5-6 to TRBJ2-7; D is unclear. From germline, CDR1 is SGHDT and CDR2 YYEEEE. V shed 4 bases and J shed 3 bases, with 14 bases lying between them. There are 14 residues in the CDR3. The DNA of the CDR3 is TGTGCCAGCAGCCGAGTAGTACGTGACTACGAGCAGTACTTC. Protein: CASSRVVRDYEQYF.

This clonotype occurred many times. This chain links TRBV5-1 with TRBJ2-7; D uncertain. Germline lookup yields CDR1 SGHRS and CDR2 YFSETQ. The CDR3 spans 13 residues. Between the trimmed V and J ends, which lost 4 bases and 7 bases, there was a span of 15 bases. The CDR3 nucleotides read TGCGCCAGCAGCCTGGACCCACTGGGGGAGCAGTACTTC. It yields the protein CASSLDPLGEQYF.

Ten or more counts support this clonotype. The rearrangement uses TRBV7-2 and TRBJ2-1; 10 bases line up with TRBD1. CDR1 SGHTA and CDR2 FQGNSA come from the germline V gene. Trimming took 5 bases from V and 10 from J; bases not matched to a gene: 8. CDR3 size: 14 residues. CDR3 amino acids: CASSPGQGGREQFF. CDR3 nucleotides: TGTGCCAGCAGCCCAGGACAGGGGGGGCGGGAGCAGTTCTTC. Looking up the rest from reference TRBV7-2 and TRBJ2-1 gives the full variable domain: GAGVSQSPSNKVTEKGKDVELRCDPISGHTALYWYRQSLGQGLEFLIYFQGNSAPDKSGLPSDRFSAERTGGSVSTLTIQRTQQEDSAVYLCASSPGQGGREQFFGPGTRLTVL.

Many counts were recorded for this clonotype. The V and J genes are TRBV5-4 and TRBJ2-5; D perhaps matches TRBD2 (6 bases). Trimming stripped 5 bases from V and 2 bases from J, with 13 bases between. The CDR3 has 14 residues. Germline V gives CDR1 SGHNT, CDR2 YYREEE (reference sequence). The CDR3 loop reads CASSLRAGQETQYF. Here the CDR3 DNA reads TGTGCCAGCAGTTTAAGGGCGGGGCAAGAGACCCAGTACTTC.

J is TRBJ2-7 and V is TRBV5-1; TRBD2 is a possible D gene (6 bases). There are 15 residues in the CDR3. Germline CDR1 and CDR2: SGHRS and YFSETQ. V was trimmed by 7 bases and J by 7 bases, leaving 24 bases between them. CDR3 protein: CASAQTGVGLGEQYV. CDR3 sequence (DNA): TGCGCCAGCGCCCAAACGGGGGTCGGTCTGGGAGAGCAGTACGTC.

This clonotype was seen a few times. V and J are TRBV7-9 and TRBJ2-3, with 9 bases lining up with TRBD1. The CDR3 is 16 residues long. The V segment lost 6 bases and the J segment 7 bases; nucleotides outside the gene matches: 14. Germline CDR1 is SEHNR and CDR2 is FQNEAQ (reference sequence). Here the CDR3 DNA reads TGTGCCAGCAGTCCGATGGGACAGGGAGGAAAAAATACGCAGTATTTT. It yields the protein CASSPMGQGGKNTQYF.

This clonotype was counted only a few times. This sequence joins TRBV6-5 and TRBJ2-7, with D possibly being TRBD1 or TRBD2 (5 bases each). The CDR3 spans 15 residues. V was trimmed by 5 bases and J by 3 bases, leaving 17 bases between them. Germline lookup yields CDR1 MNHEY and CDR2 SVGAGI. The CDR3 nucleotides are TGTGCCAGCAGTCACCGGGGCCTCCTCTACTACGAGCAGTACTTC. It codes for CASSHRGLLYYEQYF.

This clonotype was observed a few times. This chain connects TRBV7-2 to TRBJ1-6; D ambiguous. In germline, CDR1 is SGHTA, CDR2 FQGNSA. The ends were cut back, 0 bases at V and 9 bases at J, with 12 bases in the middle. The CDR3 has 15 residues. The CDR3 reads CASSLAHQSSSPLHF. The CDR3 DNA reads TGTGCCAGCAGCTTAGCGCACCAGAGCTCTTCACCCCTCCACTTT.

This clonotype was counted between two and nine times. The chain recombines TRBV27 with TRBJ1-2; 7 bases align to TRBD1. V lost 5 bases to trimming and J lost 5 bases; unmatched junction nucleotides: 5. Germline V CDR1 and CDR2: MNHEY, SMNVEV (reference sequence). This CDR3 comprises 13 residues. The CDR3 DNA reads as TGTGCCAGCAGTGGAACGACAGGGTATGGCTACACCTTC. Amino acids: CASSGTTGYGYTF.

The V gene is TRBV7-2, the J gene TRBJ2-5, with a possible D match to TRBD2 (6 bases). The V and J ends lost 3 bases and 3 bases respectively, with 11 bases between them. The germline V gene has CDR1 SGHTA and CDR2 FQGNSA. This CDR3 region has 14 residues. The CDR3 coding sequence is TGTGCCAGCAGCTTTGGGCCTAGCGAAGAGACCCAGTACTTC. As protein: CASSFGPSEETQYF.

The V and J genes are TRBV5-1 and TRBJ2-1, with 7 bases matching TRBD2. Trimming cost V 0 bases and J 0 bases; bases outside gene matches: 3. The CDR3 has 16 amino acids. The germline V gene has CDR1 SGHRS and CDR2 YFSETQ. The CDR3: CASSLGGGDSYNEQFF. CDR3 nucleotides: TGCGCCAGCAGCTTGGGTGGGGGGGACTCCTACAATGAGCAGTTCTTC. The entire variable domain, with the rest obtained from reference TRBV5-1 and TRBJ2-1, is as follows: KAGVTQTPRYLIKTRGQQVTLSCSPISGHRSVSWYQQTPGQGLQFLFEYFSETQRNKGNFPGRFSGRQFSNSRSEMNVSTLELGDSALYLCASSLGGGDSYNEQFFGPGTRLTVL.